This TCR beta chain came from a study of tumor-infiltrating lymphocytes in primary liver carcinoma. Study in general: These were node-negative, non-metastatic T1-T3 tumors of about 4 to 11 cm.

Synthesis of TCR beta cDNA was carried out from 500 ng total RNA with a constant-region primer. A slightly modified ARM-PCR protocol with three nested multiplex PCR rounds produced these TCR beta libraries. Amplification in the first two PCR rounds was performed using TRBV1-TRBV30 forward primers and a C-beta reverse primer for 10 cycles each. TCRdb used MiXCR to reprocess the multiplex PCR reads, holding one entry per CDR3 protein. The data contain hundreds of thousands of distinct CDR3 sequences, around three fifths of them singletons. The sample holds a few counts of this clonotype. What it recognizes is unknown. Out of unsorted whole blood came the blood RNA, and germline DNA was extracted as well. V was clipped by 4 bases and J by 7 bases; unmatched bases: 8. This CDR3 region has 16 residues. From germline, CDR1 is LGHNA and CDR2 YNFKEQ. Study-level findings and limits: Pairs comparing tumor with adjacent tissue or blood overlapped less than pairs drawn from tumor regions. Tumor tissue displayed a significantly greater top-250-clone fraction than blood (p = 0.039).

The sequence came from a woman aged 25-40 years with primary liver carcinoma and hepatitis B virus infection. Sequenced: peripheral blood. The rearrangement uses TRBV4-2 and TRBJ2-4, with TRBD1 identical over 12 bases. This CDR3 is CASSLTPGTGGNIQYF. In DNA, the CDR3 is TGTGCCAGCAGCCTTACTCCCGGGACAGGGGGCAACATTCAGTACTTC.